This T cell receptor beta chain was captured by sequencing in a study of cytomegalovirus exposure and HLA in healthy donors. PCR primers comprised 60 Vbeta and 13 Jbeta primers. Produced via immunoSEQ multiplex PCR; TCRdb's table is partial and in-frame only. The top ten hold under 15% of the sample, which has over 150,000 clones, roughly 79% seen once. Comments on this clone: The antigen remains unidentified.

Germline V gene sequence: CDR1 SEHNR, CDR2 FQNEAQ (reference sequence). The ends were cut back, 5 bases at V and 3 bases at J, with 13 bases in the middle. The CDR3 contains 14 residues. Study conclusions and caveats: There were some public TCRs occurring in many donors, but most TCR sequences were rare. In a later analysis, DRB1 alleles had the most associated TCRs; HLA-C alleles the fewest.

The chain joins TRBV7-9 to TRBJ2-5, with D possibly matching TRBD1 (6 bases). The specimen sequenced was PBMCs. This TCR was recovered from a woman between 50 and 59 years old in good health and CMV-seronegative. The chain's CDR3 is CASSPWDTKETQYF. The CDR3 nucleotides are TGTGCCAGCAGCCCCTGGGACACCAAAGAGACCCAGTACTTC.